Listed below are T cell receptor beta chains from one sample, sequenced in a study of cytomegalovirus exposure and HLA in healthy donors. Method: immunoSEQ multiplex PCR; TCRdb's copy keeps in-frame clones and lacks some. The sample lists about 280,000 clones, roughly 90% seen once, with 2% to 3% in the top ten. Sequences were obtained from PBMCs. Receptor source: a woman younger than 30 in good health and CMV-seronegative. Both conserved end residues are part of each CDR3. The order of the fields is V gene, clone size, D gene, J gene, CDR3 protein, CDR3 DNA. A D gene is named only where the DNA matches it firmly. Expanded clones get a size class; other rows say once, few or many, or leave the size out.

TRBV9	-	-	TRBJ1-1	CASSVVTSYEAFF	TGTGCCAGCAGCGTAGTTACAAGTTATGAAGCTTTCTTT
TRBV5-6	-	TRBD1	TRBJ1-2	CASSSVGQGLYYGYTF	TGTGCCAGCAGCTCCGTAGGACAGGGCCTCTACTATGGCTACACCTTC
TRBV9	-	-	TRBJ2-7	CASSVGAGSTYEQYF	TGTGCCAGCAGCGTAGGGGCAGGTTCTACCTACGAGCAGTACTTC
TRBV11-2	-	-	TRBJ1-2	CASSLEGDYGYTF	TGTGCCAGCAGCTTAGAAGGGGACTATGGCTACACCTTC
TRBV6-5	-	TRBD1	TRBJ1-2	CASSLGQGINGYTF	TGTGCCAGCAGCTTGGGACAGGGAATCAATGGCTACACCTTC
TRBV4-1	-	-	TRBJ1-3	CASSQETGPGNTIYF	TGCGCCAGCAGCCAAGAAACAGGTCCTGGAAACACCATATATTTT
TRBV9	-	TRBD2	TRBJ2-5	CASSAKPGGLIQETQYF	TGTGCCAGCAGCGCCAAACCGGGGGGATTGATCCAAGAGACCCAGTACTTC
TRBV12-5	-	TRBD1	TRBJ2-3	CASGRDRASTDTQYF	TGTGCTAGTGGTAGGGACAGAGCAAGCACAGATACGCAGTATTTT
TRBV7-6	-	-	TRBJ1-6	CASSSVKEGFNSPLHF	TGTGCCAGCAGCTCCGTTAAGGAGGGCTTTAATTCACCCCTCCACTTT
TRBV19	-	-	TRBJ1-1	CASSLFGGTEAFF	TGTGCCAGTAGTCTATTCGGGGGCACTGAAGCTTTCTTT
TRBV2	-	TRBD1	TRBJ1-5	CASSADAGTGDLSNQPQHF	TGTGCCAGCAGTGCTGATGCCGGGACAGGGGATCTTAGCAATCAGCCCCAGCATTTT
TRBV6-4	-	TRBD1	TRBJ1-6	CASSEGTGYNSPLHF	TGTGCCAGCAGTGAGGGGACAGGGTATAATTCACCCCTCCACTTT
TRBV10-3	-	TRBD2	TRBJ2-1	CAIREQRGPHNEQFF	TGTGCCATCAGAGAACAGCGGGGACCACACAATGAGCAGTTCTTC
TRBV15	-	-	TRBJ2-3	CATSREAAGSRSFNTQYF	TGTGCCACCAGCAGAGAGGCGGCCGGGTCTCGTAGTTTCAATACGCAGTATTTT
TRBV9	-	-	TRBJ2-2	CASSVSGQVGELFF	TGTGCCAGCAGCGTAAGTGGGCAGGTCGGGGAGCTGTTTTTT
TRBV28	once	TRBD1	TRBJ2-7	CASSLFAQGASYEQYF	TGTGCCAGCAGTTTATTCGCGCAGGGGGCGAGTTACGAGCAGTACTTC
TRBV7-9	-	-	TRBJ2-7	CSSSSPPHQGIGNEQYF	TGTTCCAGCAGCTCACCCCCTCACCAGGGTATAGGCAACGAGCAGTACTTC
TRBV6-1	-	-	TRBJ1-2	CASSGIGGGSFDGYTF	TGTGCCAGCAGTGGTATTGGGGGGGGCTCTTTTGATGGCTACACCTTC
TRBV6-1	-	-	TRBJ1-5	CASSEVGHRGYQPQHF	TGTGCCAGCAGTGAAGTAGGCCATAGGGGGTATCAGCCCCAGCATTTT
TRBV29-1	-	-	TRBJ1-2	CSVEDQGWTYGYTF	TGCAGCGTTGAAGATCAGGGTTGGACATATGGCTACACCTTC
TRBV19	-	TRBD1	TRBJ1-1	CASLRGTENTEAFF	TGTGCCAGTTTAAGGGGGACAGAGAACACTGAAGCTTTCTTT
TRBV9	-	-	TRBJ2-3	CASSVGADTDTQYF	TGTGCCAGCAGCGTAGGAGCGGACACAGATACGCAGTATTTT
TRBV25-1	-	-	TRBJ2-5	CASSEYVLQETQYF	TGTGCCAGCAGTGAATATGTCCTGCAAGAGACCCAGTACTTC
TRBV6-1	once	TRBD1	TRBJ1-4	CASRDRVGEKLFF	TGTGCCAGCAGAGACAGGGTAGGTGAAAAACTGTTTTTT
TRBV6-5	-	TRBD1	TRBJ2-7	CASSKTGTGNYEQYF	TGTGCCAGCAGTAAAACCGGGACAGGAAACTACGAGCAGTACTTC
TRBV7-6	-	TRBD2	TRBJ2-7	CASSSTSGYSYEQYF	TGTGCCAGCAGTTCGACTAGCGGGTATTCCTACGAGCAGTACTTC
TRBV9	-	-	TRBJ2-1	CASSVLSNNEQFF	TGTGCCAGCAGCGTCCTATCGAACAATGAGCAGTTCTTC
TRBV30	-	-	TRBJ2-2	CAWSPSGVTGELFF	TGTGCCTGGAGTCCCTCGGGGGTCACCGGGGAGCTGTTTTTT
TRBV9	-	TRBD1	TRBJ1-2	CASSFRTGANYGYTF	TGTGCCAGCAGCTTCAGGACAGGGGCTAACTATGGCTACACCTTC
TRBV2	once	TRBD1	TRBJ2-3	CASSRDRSTDTQYF	TGTGCCAGCAGTAGGGACAGGAGCACAGATACGCAGTATTTT
TRBV5-6	-	-	TRBJ1-2	CASRFRSIAHRSHGYTF	TGTGCCAGCAGATTCCGATCTATAGCCCACAGGTCGCATGGCTACACCTTC
TRBV12-5	-	TRBD1	TRBJ1-1	CASAPDRENTEAFF	TGTGCTAGTGCCCCGGACAGGGAGAACACTGAAGCTTTCTTT
TRBV18	-	-	TRBJ2-5	CASSPLQETQYF	TGTGCCAGCTCACCATTACAAGAGACCCAGTACTTC
TRBV27	-	TRBD1	TRBJ2-7	CASSLPKGQGFVSYEQYF	TGTGCCAGCAGTTTACCAAAGGGACAGGGGTTTGTGTCGTACGAGCAGTACTTC
TRBV18	-	TRBD1	TRBJ1-2	CASSARGQGGEGYTF	TGTGCCAGCTCAGCCCGTGGACAGGGGGGAGAAGGCTACACCTTC
TRBV27	-	-	TRBJ1-5	CASSLGSAQPQHF	TGTGCCAGCAGTTTAGGATCAGCGCAGCCCCAGCATTTT
TRBV11-3	few	TRBD2	TRBJ2-1	CASSLSLAGAYNEQFF	TGTGCCAGCAGCCTCAGCCTAGCGGGAGCTTACAATGAGCAGTTCTTC
TRBV2	-	TRBD1	TRBJ1-1	CASSRQGINTEAFF	TGTGCCAGCAGCCGACAGGGAATCAACACTGAAGCTTTCTTT
TRBV29-1	-	TRBD1	TRBJ1-5	CSVSWGQGYQPQHF	TGCAGCGTCTCTTGGGGACAGGGCTATCAGCCCCAGCATTTT
TRBV25-1	-	-	TRBJ2-7	CASGGGQAGYEQYF	TGTGCCAGCGGCGGAGGGCAAGCTGGCTACGAGCAGTACTTC
TRBV6-1	-	-	TRBJ1-2	CASSELSPGDLYGYTF	TGTGCCAGCAGTGAATTGAGCCCAGGGGACCTCTATGGCTACACCTTC
TRBV7-6	-	TRBD1	TRBJ2-6	CASSVRQGKSSGANVLTF	TGTGCCAGCAGCGTAAGACAGGGAAAATCCTCTGGGGCCAACGTCCTGACTTTC
TRBV2	-	-	TRBJ2-5	CASSERSGAETQYF	TGTGCCAGCAGTGAAAGGTCTGGGGCGGAGACCCAGTACTTC
TRBV2	-	-	TRBJ1-1	CASTVQGKFKAFF	TGTGCCAGCACCGTACAGGGAAAGTTTAAAGCTTTCTTT
TRBV5-6	-	-	TRBJ1-1	CASSPLRSTPMNTEAFF	TGTGCCAGCAGCCCCCTACGCTCTACCCCTATGAACACTGAAGCTTTCTTT
TRBV9	-	-	TRBJ2-7	CASSPDGKSYEQYF	TGTGCCAGCAGTCCTGACGGGAAGAGCTACGAGCAGTACTTC
TRBV7-9	once	-	TRBJ2-7	CSSSFSGSYEQYF	TGTTCCAGCAGCTTTTCAGGGTCCTACGAGCAGTACTTC
TRBV30	-	TRBD1	TRBJ2-1	CAWAKQGSGEQFF	TGTGCCTGGGCAAAACAGGGGAGTGGTGAGCAGTTCTTC
TRBV7-8	once	-	TRBJ2-7	CASSPPLRGSYEQYF	TGTGCCAGCAGCCCCCCTCTGCGGGGCTCCTACGAGCAGTACTTC
TRBV27	-	-	TRBJ2-1	CASTSRDTLSHEQFF	TGTGCCAGCACCTCCCGGGACACACTTAGCCATGAGCAGTTCTTC
TRBV5-4	-	TRBD1	TRBJ1-2	CASSRGQSHDGYTF	TGTGCCAGCAGCAGGGGACAGTCACACGATGGCTACACCTTC
TRBV13	once	TRBD2	TRBJ2-3	CAGCGAAGGPTDTQYF	TGTGCCGGTTGTGGGGCAGCGGGGGGGCCAACAGATACGCAGTATTTT
TRBV10-3	once	TRBD2	TRBJ2-5	CAISESRAGVQETQYF	TGTGCCATCAGTGAGTCGCGAGCGGGGGTACAGGAGACCCAGTACTTC